This T cell receptor (beta chain) comes out of a study of blood T cell repertoires in COVID-19. Looking at the study overall: The United States, Italy and Spain provided the acute and convalescent COVID-19 samples. PBMCs, B-cell-depleted T cells, or T cells were the source of the cDNA or gDNA that made up the material.

Authors' analysis steps: Amplifying reference gene primers gave estimates of nucleated cell counts. TCRdb's copy holds only in-frame clones and misses some; the assay was immunoSEQ multiplex PCR. V and J calls and clone size come straight from that table; D and trimming were deduced from the DNA. The sample consists of some 85,000 clones, 65% to 80% of them appearing once. This clone was seen only once. V lost 6 bases to trimming and J lost 4 bases, with 15 bases between them. Germline V gene sequence: CDR1 SGHRS, CDR2 YFSETQ. The CDR3 sequence is 14 residues long. The specimen was peripheral blood. The source is a human donor in a cohort sampled during active COVID-19. The chain recombines TRBV5-1 with TRBJ2-3; D possibly corresponds to TRBD1 (6 bases). CDR3: CASIRSGGPDTQYF. In DNA, the CDR3 is TGCGCCAGCATCCGTTCTGGGGGCCCAGATACGCAGTATTTT.